The 23 T cell receptor beta chains in this list originate from one sample, sequenced in a study of cytomegalovirus exposure and HLA in healthy donors (dated by TCRdb to the late 2010s). The library came from the immunoSEQ multiplex PCR assay. The multiplex PCR relied on a mix of 60 forward primers for TCR Vbeta segments and 13 reverse primers for TCR Jbeta segments. Sourced from immuneACCESS, this table was stored by TCRdb with only in-frame sequences that have V and J called. A share of the clones is absent; for the studies checked, an unresolved V gene accounts for under half, and the remainder has no known explanation. The sample data list some 170,000 clones, and roughly a tenth of these were observed just once. The ten largest clones add up to 1% to 1.5% of the sample. Sequencing was performed on PBMCs. These receptors originate from a woman aged 25 to 45 in good health and CMV-seropositive.

Only a few counts were recorded for this clone. The J gene is TRBJ2-2, the V gene TRBV7-9; a weak D match, TRBD1 (6 bases). The ends were cut back, 8 bases at V and 5 bases at J, with 18 bases in the middle. The V gene's germline CDR1 is SEHNR and CDR2 FQNEAQ (reference sequence). The CDR3 sequence is 15 residues long. The CDR3 sequence is CASGRNRDGTGELFF. Written as DNA, the CDR3 is TGTGCCAGCGGACGAAACAGGGATGGGACCGGGGAGCTGTTTTTT.

This clone was observed a few times. This chain uses TRBV7-9 with TRBJ2-3; 8 positions agree with TRBD2. The ends lost 0 bases at V and 6 bases at J; junction bases unmatched: 5. The CDR3 runs to 15 residues. The germline gives CDR1 SEHNR, CDR2 FQNEAQ (reference sequence). This CDR3 is CASSLAEAGADTQYF. The CDR3 DNA follows: TGTGCCAGCAGCTTAGCGGAAGCGGGAGCGGATACGCAGTATTTT. The entire variable domain, with the rest obtained from reference TRBV7-9 and TRBJ2-3, is as follows: DTGVSQNPRHKITKRGQNVTFRCDPISEHNRLYWYRQTLGQGPEFLTYFQNEAQLEKSRLLSDRFSAERPKGSFSTLEIQRTEQGDSAMYLCASSLAEAGADTQYFGPGTRLTVL.

In the case of this clone: One end of the junction fails to match germline, which may point to a read error. The chain couples TRBV19 to TRBJ1-4; D is undetermined. This CDR3 contains 15 residues. Germline CDR1 LNHDA, CDR2 SQIVND (reference sequence). CDR3 amino acids: CASSIAQSSNEKLFF. CDR3 DNA: TGTGCCAGTAGCATAGCACAGAGTTCTAATGAAAAACTGTTTTTT.

This clone has ten or more counts. The chain couples TRBV6-1 to TRBJ1-1, with unresolved D. The V gene lost 8 bases and the J gene lost 7 bases, with 8 bases spanning the gap. Germline V gene sequence: CDR1 MNHNS, CDR2 SASEGT. This CDR3 comprises 10 residues. The CDR3: CASQLNEAFF. In DNA, the CDR3 is TGTGCCAGCCAACTGAATGAAGCTTTCTTT.

This clone was seen more than once but under ten times. The rearrangement uses TRBV28 and TRBJ2-7; TRBD1 might be the D (6 bases). Trimming took off 5 bases at V and 2 bases at J, with 13 bases between the two ends. Germline CDR1 and CDR2: MDHEN and SYDVKM. The CDR3 runs to 14 residues. CDR3 nucleotides: TGTGCCAGCAGTGCCCACAGGGACACCTACGAGCAGTACTTC. It encodes CASSAHRDTYEQYF.

The chain has TRBV6-6 and TRBJ1-1; D might be TRBD1 (5 bases). Germline lookup yields CDR1 MNHNY and CDR2 SVGAGI (reference sequence). The V end lost 6 bases, the J end lost 10 bases, and 21 bases lay between the germline ends. The CDR3 has 14 residues. As DNA, the CDR3 is TGTGCCAGCAGGCGGAATCAGGGCGGGGTAGGAGCTTTCTTT. Amino acids: CASRRNQGGVGAFF.

The table lists this clone with a few counts. The rearrangement uses TRBV5-8 and TRBJ1-5, with 9 bases identical to TRBD1. The junction had 11 bases not matched to a gene; V was cut back by 1 base and J by 0 bases. CDR3 length: 19 residues. Germline V lookup: CDR1 SGHTS, CDR2 YDEGEE. The CDR3, as DNA: TGTGCCAGCAGCTTGTACGACAGGGGGTCTCGGTATAGCAATCAGCCCCAGCATTTT. Translated, it gives CASSLYDRGSRYSNQPQHF.

This clone was seen more than once but under ten times. The genes are TRBV4-1 and TRBJ2-1, with 11 bases identical to TRBD2. Germline values: CDR1 MGHRA, CDR2 YSYEKL. The CDR3 is 15 residues long. J lost 8 bases, V lost 5 bases, and 8 bases had no gene match. The chain's CDR3 is CASSELAGVLDEQFF. In DNA form, the CDR3 reads TGCGCCAGCAGCGAACTAGCGGGAGTCTTAGATGAGCAGTTCTTC.

This clone was detected a few times. The chain combines TRBV9 with TRBJ2-3; 7 nucleotides align to TRBD2. The J segment lost 0 bases and the V segment lost 7 bases, leaving 8 bases of the junction unmatched. CDR3 length: 15 residues. CDR1 is SGDLS, CDR2 YYNGEE, per germline. In nucleotides, the CDR3 is TGTGCCAGCGGGGGGGTCGGCAGGAGCACAGATACGCAGTATTTT. Encoded protein: CASGGVGRSTDTQYF.

This chain links TRBV28 with TRBJ2-7; 12 bases align to TRBD1. Germline CDR1 MDHEN, CDR2 SYDVKM. This CDR3 spans 14 amino acids. The V and J ends lost 5 bases and 5 bases, in that order; junction bases with no gene match: 4. This CDR3 reads CASSPGTGGHEQYF. CDR3 sequence (DNA): TGTGCCAGCAGTCCCGGGACAGGGGGCCACGAGCAGTACTTC.

This clone was picked up a small number of times. The CDR3 loop reads CASSRGGITDTQYF. DNA of the CDR3: TGTGCCAGCAGTAGGGGGGGTATTACAGATACGCAGTATTTT. The chain couples TRBV27 to TRBJ2-3; maybe TRBD2 (7 bases). V lost 5 bases, J lost 3 bases, and 12 bases lay in between. From germline, CDR1 is MNHEY and CDR2 SMNVEV (reference sequence). The CDR3 has 14 residues.

This rearrangement joins TRBV5-1 to TRBJ2-5; a weak D match, TRBD2 (5 bases). Germline V lookup: CDR1 SGHRS, CDR2 YFSETQ. There are 15 residues in the CDR3. The V gene lost 4 bases and the J gene lost 2 bases, with 15 bases spanning the gap. DNA of the CDR3: TGCGCCAGCAGCGCGGGTCCCGCGAATCAAGAGACCCAGTACTTC. This translates into CASSAGPANQETQYF.

This clone was counted only a few times. CDR3 nucleotides: TGTGCCAGCCAGCGGGAGAATAAAAACAATGAGCAGTTCTTC. It is translated as CASQRENKNNEQFF. The chain joins TRBV2 to TRBJ2-1; 8 nucleotides align to TRBD2. Germline CDR1 and CDR2: SNHLY and FYNNEI. The V gene end was trimmed by 8 bases and the J gene end by 5 bases; junction bases not matched to a gene: 8. This CDR3 comprises 14 residues.

This clone was detected only a few times. The rearrangement links TRBV5-6 to TRBJ2-3; D is perhaps TRBD1 (5 bases). The V and J ends lost 6 bases and 0 bases respectively, with 14 bases between them. The CDR3 runs 15 residues. Germline V gives CDR1 SGHDT, CDR2 YYEEEE. CDR3 in amino acids: CASTLLQVSTDTQYF. In nucleotides, the CDR3 is TGTGCCAGCACCTTATTACAGGTTAGCACAGATACGCAGTATTTT.

This clone appeared a few times. V usage is TRBV4-1 and J usage is TRBJ2-7; a possible D gene is TRBD1 (7 bases). The CDR3 has 15 amino acids. Looked up from germline, CDR1 is MGHRA and CDR2 is YSYEKL. Deletions cut 4 bases from V and 2 bases from J, with 15 bases between. The CDR3 loop reads CASSRVDRTTYEQYF. In DNA, the CDR3 is TGCGCCAGCAGCCGAGTGGACAGGACTACCTACGAGCAGTACTTC.

The chain uses TRBV7-9 and TRBJ1-4; D possibly corresponds to TRBD1 (6 bases). CDR1 and CDR2 (germline): SEHNR, FQNEAQ (reference sequence). The CDR3 covers 14 residues. With 6 bases removed from V and 7 bases from J, the gap between germline ends came to 15 bases. CDR3 region: CASRKQGRGEKLFF. The DNA of the CDR3 is TGTGCCAGCAGAAAACAGGGTAGAGGTGAAAAACTGTTTTTT.

This clone was seen only a few times. This chain uses TRBV6-5 with TRBJ2-4; TRBD1 matches at 8 bases. This CDR3 has 15 amino acids. J gave up 4 bases and V 5 bases, and 7 bases lay outside the gene matches. CDR1 is MNHEY, CDR2 SVGAGI, per germline. The DNA of the CDR3 is TGTGCCAGCAGTATAGGGACAGGCGGAAAAAACATTCAGTACTTC. Protein: CASSIGTGGKNIQYF.

The chain couples TRBV15 to TRBJ1-1; D unresolved. Trimming removed 1 base from V and 0 bases from J, with 27 bases in between. Germline CDR1 and CDR2: LNHNV and YYDKDF (reference sequence). The CDR3 is made up of 21 amino acids. The CDR3 DNA is TGTGCCACCAGCAGAGGGGGAGGGCTAGGACGACTAGGACCCTTGAACACTGAAGCTTTCTTT. Protein: CATSRGGGLGRLGPLNTEAFF.

The chain carries TRBV5-1 and TRBJ2-7, with a weak D call TRBD2 (6 bases). Germline assignment: CDR1 SGHRS and CDR2 YFSETQ. V was shortened by 0 bases and J by 1 base, with 8 bases between the two germline ends. The CDR3 has 14 amino acids. CDR3 loop: CASSLVGGSYEQYF. The CDR3 nucleotides are TGCGCCAGCAGCTTGGTGGGGGGTTCCTACGAGCAGTACTTC.

The chain carries TRBV7-9 and TRBJ2-5, with a possible D match to TRBD2 (6 bases). Germline CDR1 SEHNR, CDR2 FQNEAQ (reference sequence). V was cut by 4 bases and J by 3 bases, with 15 bases left in between. CDR3 length: 15 residues. CDR3: CASSSGVTSEETQYF. The CDR3 DNA follows: TGTGCCAGCAGCTCCGGAGTGACTAGTGAAGAGACCCAGTACTTC.

A note on this clone: The CDR3 ends on some other residue instead of the conserved phenylalanine or tryptophan, so this is likely a read error. The chain has TRBV5-5 and TRBJ1-1, with D possibly TRBD1 on 6 matching bases. Per the germline V gene, CDR1 is SGHKS and CDR2 is YYEKEE (reference sequence). The CDR3 consists of 15 residues. V lost 4 bases and J lost 1, with 14 bases in between. The CDR3 loop reads CASSLTGLQNTEAFV. The CDR3 region has the DNA TGTGCCAGCAGCCTAACAGGGCTCCAGAACACTGAAGCTTTCGTT.

This clone was found a few times. J is TRBJ1-3 and V is TRBV5-6; the D is unclear. The germline V gene encodes CDR1 SGHDT and CDR2 YYEEEE. This CDR3 region has 17 residues. V lost 4 bases and J 0 bases, leaving 17 bases between the germline ends. Here the CDR3 DNA reads TGTGCCAGCAGCCCGGTGAACTCCCTTGGCTCTGGAAACACCATATATTTT. Protein sequence: CASSPVNSLGSGNTIYF.

V is TRBV6-4 and J is TRBJ2-3; maybe TRBD2 (5 bases). Germline assignment: CDR1 MRHNA and CDR2 SNTAGT. CDR3 size: 15 residues. Trimming left V 0 bases short and J 1 base short, with 8 bases between. In DNA form, the CDR3 reads TGTGCCAGCAGTGACTCGGCTAGCCGCACAGATACGCAGTATTTT. Amino acid sequence: CASSDSASRTDTQYF.